This entry features one T cell receptor (beta chain) sequence. Produced via immunoSEQ multiplex PCR; TCRdb's table is partial and in-frame only. The sample carries roughly 370,000 clones, 80% to 95% recorded once. The sample comes from a study of control samples from healthy donors and cancer patients. This clonotype originated in a man aged 35 to 55 with head and neck cancer. The material sequenced was PBMCs.

In DNA, the CDR3 is TGTGCCAGCAGCTTATCGCGGGGGCCTACCTACGAGCAGTACTTC. It yields the protein CASSLSRGPTYEQYF. The rearrangement links TRBV11-1 to TRBJ2-7, with D maybe TRBD2 (7 bases). Germline V gene data show CDR1 as SGHAT and CDR2 as FQDESV (reference sequence). V was pared by 2 bases and J by 2 bases, with 13 bases between. The CDR3 covers 15 residues.